This is a list of T cell receptor beta chains from one sample in a study of blood T cell repertoires in COVID-19. The repertoire was sequenced with immunoSEQ multiplex PCR; TCRdb's copy has only in-frame clones and lacks some. The table records tens of thousands of clones, approximately 80% of them present only once. The sequencing sample was made of peripheral blood. The origin of the receptors is a man in his sixties with COVID-19, enrolled during active disease. CDR3s include the opening cysteine and the closing phenylalanine or tryptophan. Fields, in order: clone size, V gene, D gene, J gene, CDR3 DNA, CDR3 protein. D genes are given only for firm matches. Clone size appears in some rows only: once, few, many, or a class for an expanded clone.

>.|TRBV3-1/TRBV3-2|TRBD2|TRBJ2-5
TGTGCCAGCAGCGGGAGGGCCCGTTCGGAGACCCAGTACTTC
CASSGRARSETQYF
>.|TRBV27|.|TRBJ2-7
TGTGCCAGCAGTTTATCGACCGCGGCGGAGCAGTACTTC
CASSLSTAAEQYF
>.|TRBV27|.|TRBJ2-2
TGTGCCAGCAGTTTAGGCCCCAGGAACACCGGGGAGCTGTTTTTT
CASSLGPRNTGELFF
>few|TRBV7-2|.|TRBJ1-1
TGTGCCAGCAGCTTACAGATAATGAACACTGAAGCTTTCTTT
CASSLQIMNTEAFF
>.|TRBV5-1|TRBD1|TRBJ1-4
TGCGCCAGCAGCCGCGAGGGGGCACCTAATGAAAAACTGTTTTTT
CASSREGAPNEKLFF
>.|TRBV5-1|TRBD1|TRBJ1-1
TGCGCCAGCAGCTCAGACAGGGGAAGGACTGAAGCTTTCTTT
CASSSDRGRTEAFF
>.|TRBV18|TRBD2|TRBJ2-7
TGTGCCAGCTCACCACCGAATCGGCGGGGGACCTCCTACGAGCAGTACTTC
CASSPPNRRGTSYEQYF
>.|TRBV6-2/TRBV6-3|.|TRBJ2-7
TGTGCCAGCAGTTACACTTACTACGAGCAGTACTTC
CASSYTYYEQYF
>.|TRBV7-3|TRBD2|TRBJ2-3
TGTGCCAGCAGCTCCCCAGCGGGGCGCACAGATACGCAGTATTTT
CASSSPAGRTDTQYF
>.|TRBV9|TRBD1|TRBJ1-4
TGTGCCAGCAGCGTAACAGGGGGTAGAGAAAAACTGTTTTTT
CASSVTGGREKLFF
>.|TRBV6-1|TRBD2|TRBJ2-5
TGTGCCAGCAGTGAAAGCAGCTCGGGGGGAGGAAAGACCCAGTACTTC
CASSESSSGGGKTQYF
>.|TRBV5-4|.|TRBJ1-2
TGTGCCAGCAGCCCCGGCCGGCAGGTTAACTATGGCTACACCTTC
CASSPGRQVNYGYTF
>.|TRBV4-1|TRBD1|TRBJ1-6
TGCGCCAGCAGCCCGGAATTGACAGGGGCCAGCTCCTATAATTCACCCCTCCACTTT
CASSPELTGASSYNSPLHF
>.|TRBV5-1|.|TRBJ2-7
TGCGCCAGCAGCCGGACCGGGACTTCCTACGAGCAGTACTTC
CASSRTGTSYEQYF
>.|TRBV5-4|TRBD1|TRBJ2-1
TGTGCCAGCAGCCCGGGACAGGGACAGGAGCAGTTCTTC
CASSPGQGQEQFF